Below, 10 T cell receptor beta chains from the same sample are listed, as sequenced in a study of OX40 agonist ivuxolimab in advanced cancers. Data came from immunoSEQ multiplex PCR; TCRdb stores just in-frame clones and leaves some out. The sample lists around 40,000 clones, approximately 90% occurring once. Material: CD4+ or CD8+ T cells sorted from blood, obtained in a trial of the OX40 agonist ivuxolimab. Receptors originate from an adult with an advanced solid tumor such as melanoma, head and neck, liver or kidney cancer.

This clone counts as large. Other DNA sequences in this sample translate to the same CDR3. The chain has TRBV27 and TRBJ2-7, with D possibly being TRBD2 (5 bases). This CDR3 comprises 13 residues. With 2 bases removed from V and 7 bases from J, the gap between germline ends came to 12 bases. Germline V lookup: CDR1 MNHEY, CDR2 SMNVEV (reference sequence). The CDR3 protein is CASSLGPEGEQYF. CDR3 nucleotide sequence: TGTGCCAGCAGTTTAGGACCCGAGGGAGAGCAGTACTTC.

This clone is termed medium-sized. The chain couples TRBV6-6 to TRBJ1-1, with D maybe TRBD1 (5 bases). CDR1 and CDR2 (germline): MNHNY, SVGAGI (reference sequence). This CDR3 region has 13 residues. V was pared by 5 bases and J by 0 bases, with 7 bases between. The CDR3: CASSLRVNTEAFF. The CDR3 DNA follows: TGTGCCAGCAGTCTCAGGGTGAACACTGAAGCTTTCTTT.

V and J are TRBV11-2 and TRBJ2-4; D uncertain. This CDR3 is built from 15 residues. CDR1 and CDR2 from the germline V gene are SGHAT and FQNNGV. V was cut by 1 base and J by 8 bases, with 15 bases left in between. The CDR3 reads CASSLVGDAVDIQYF. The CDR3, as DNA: TGTGCCAGCAGCTTAGTCGGAGACGCCGTTGACATTCAGTACTTC.

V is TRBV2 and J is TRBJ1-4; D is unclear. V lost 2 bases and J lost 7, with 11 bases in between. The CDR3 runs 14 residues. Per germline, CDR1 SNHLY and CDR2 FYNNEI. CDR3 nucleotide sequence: TGTGCCAGCAGTGAATCGCACCGGGGTGAAAAACTGTTTTTT. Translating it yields CASSESHRGEKLFF.

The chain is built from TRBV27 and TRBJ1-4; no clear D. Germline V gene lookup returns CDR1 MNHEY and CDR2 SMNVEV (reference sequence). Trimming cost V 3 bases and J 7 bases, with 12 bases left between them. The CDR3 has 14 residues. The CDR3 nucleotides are TGTGCCAGCAGTTTTGATCAATGGGGTGAAAAACTGTTTTTT. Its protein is CASSFDQWGEKLFF.

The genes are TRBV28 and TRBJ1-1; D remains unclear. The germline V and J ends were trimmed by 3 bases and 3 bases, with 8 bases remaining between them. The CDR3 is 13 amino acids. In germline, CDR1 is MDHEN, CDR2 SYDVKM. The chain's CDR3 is CASSFSSYTEAFF. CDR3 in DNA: TGTGCCAGCAGTTTTTCCTCCTACACTGAAGCTTTCTTT.

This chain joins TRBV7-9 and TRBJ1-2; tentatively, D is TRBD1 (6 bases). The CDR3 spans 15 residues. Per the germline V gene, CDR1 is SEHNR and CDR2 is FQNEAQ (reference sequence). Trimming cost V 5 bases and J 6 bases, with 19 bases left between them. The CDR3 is CASSPSGAAGDGYTF. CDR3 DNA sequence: TGTGCCAGCAGCCCTTCAGGGGCCGCCGGGGATGGCTACACCTTC.

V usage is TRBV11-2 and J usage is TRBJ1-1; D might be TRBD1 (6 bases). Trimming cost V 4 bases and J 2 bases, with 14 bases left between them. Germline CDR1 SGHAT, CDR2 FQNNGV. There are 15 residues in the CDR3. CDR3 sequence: CASSSVTGINTEAFF. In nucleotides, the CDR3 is TGTGCCAGCAGCTCCGTTACAGGGATAAACACTGAAGCTTTCTTT.

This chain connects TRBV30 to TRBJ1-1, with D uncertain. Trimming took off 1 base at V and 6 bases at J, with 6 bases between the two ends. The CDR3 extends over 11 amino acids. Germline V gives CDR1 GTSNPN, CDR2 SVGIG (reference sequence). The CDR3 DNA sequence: TGTGCCTGGAGTGCGGGTGCTGAAGCTTTCTTT. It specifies CAWSAGAEAFF. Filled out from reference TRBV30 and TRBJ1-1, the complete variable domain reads SQTIHQWPATLVQPVGSPLSLECTVEGTSNPNLYWYRQAAGRGLQLLFYSVGIGQISSEVPQNLSASRPQDRQFILSSKKLLLSDSGFYLCAWSAGAEAFFGQGTRLTVV.

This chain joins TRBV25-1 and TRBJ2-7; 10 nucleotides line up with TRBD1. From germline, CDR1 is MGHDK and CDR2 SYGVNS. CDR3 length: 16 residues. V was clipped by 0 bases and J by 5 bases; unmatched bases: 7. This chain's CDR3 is CASSEYSGTGDNEQYF. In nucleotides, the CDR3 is TGTGCCAGCAGTGAATACTCCGGGACAGGGGACAACGAGCAGTACTTC.